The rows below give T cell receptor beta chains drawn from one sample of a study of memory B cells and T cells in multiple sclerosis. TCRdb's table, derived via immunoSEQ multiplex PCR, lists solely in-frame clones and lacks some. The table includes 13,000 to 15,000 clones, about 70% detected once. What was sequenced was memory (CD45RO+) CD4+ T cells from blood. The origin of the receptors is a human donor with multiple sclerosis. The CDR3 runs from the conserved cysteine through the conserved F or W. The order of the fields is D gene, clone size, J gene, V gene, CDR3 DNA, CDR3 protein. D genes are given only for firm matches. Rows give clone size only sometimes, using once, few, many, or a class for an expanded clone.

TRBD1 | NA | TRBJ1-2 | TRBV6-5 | TGTGCCAGCAGTTACTCGACAGGGTCGGGCTACACCTTC | CASSYSTGSGYTF
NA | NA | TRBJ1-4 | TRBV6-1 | TGTGCCAGCAGTGAAGCGCTATCCGGACTTAATGAAAAACTGTTTTTT | CASSEALSGLNEKLFF
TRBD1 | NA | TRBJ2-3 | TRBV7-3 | TGTGCCAGCAGCGAGGGACAGGGGGCCACAGATACGCAGTATTTT | CASSEGQGATDTQYF
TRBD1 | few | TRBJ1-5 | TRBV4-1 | TGCGCCAGCAGCCAAGATTTCGGACAGGTTTATCAGCCCCAGCATTTT | CASSQDFGQVYQPQHF
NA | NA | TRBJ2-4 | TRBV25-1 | TGTGCCAGCAATGGTCGGGGCAAAAACATTCAGTACTTC | CASNGRGKNIQYF
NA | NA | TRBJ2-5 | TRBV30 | TGTGCCTGGAGTGTAGTCCAGGGAAGAGAGACCCAGTACTTC | CAWSVVQGRETQYF
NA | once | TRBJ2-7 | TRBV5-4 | TGTGCCAGCAGCTTGGCCGGAGCAGCCGAGCAGTACTTC | CASSLAGAAEQYF
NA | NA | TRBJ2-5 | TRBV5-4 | TGTGCCAGCAGCCCGAGGACATCTCAAGAGACCCAGTACTTC | CASSPRTSQETQYF
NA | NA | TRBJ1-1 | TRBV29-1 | TGCAGCGCCGCGACAGGTCGAGGAGGGAACACTGAAGCTTTCTTT | CSAATGRGGNTEAFF
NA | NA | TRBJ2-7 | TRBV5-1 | TGCGCCAGCAGCACCCAGCCTGGGGCCCACGAGCAGTACTTC | CASSTQPGAHEQYF
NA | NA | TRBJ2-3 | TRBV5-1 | TGCGCCAGCAGCTTGGGCGGGTTTCCAGATACGCAGTATTTT | CASSLGGFPDTQYF
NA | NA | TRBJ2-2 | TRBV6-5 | TGTGCCAGCAGTTACAGTAGCACGAACACCGGGGAGCTGTTTTTT | CASSYSSTNTGELFF
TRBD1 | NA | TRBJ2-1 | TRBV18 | TGTGCCAGCTCACCAGCGAGGACAGGGTCCGATGAGCAGTTCTTC | CASSPARTGSDEQFF
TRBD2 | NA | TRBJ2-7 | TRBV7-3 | TGTGCCAGCAGCTTAGTAGCGGGAGTACAGTACGAGCAGTACTTC | CASSLVAGVQYEQYF
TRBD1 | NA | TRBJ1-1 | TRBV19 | TGTGCCAGTAGTACCCCACAGGGGTACGCTGAAGCTTTCTTT | CASSTPQGYAEAFF
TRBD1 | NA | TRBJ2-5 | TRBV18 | TGTGCCAGCTCACCACTCGGGTCGATGACAGGGGGTTCCCAAGAGACCCAGTACTTC | CASSPLGSMTGGSQETQYF
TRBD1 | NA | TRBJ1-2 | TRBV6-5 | TGTGCCAGCAGGACAGGGGAGGAGTGGAACGGTGGCTACACCTTC | CASRTGEEWNGGYTF
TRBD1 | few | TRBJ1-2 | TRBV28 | TGTGCCAGCACCGGAACTGTGACAGGGGTGGTCTATGGCTACACCTTC | CASTGTVTGVVYGYTF
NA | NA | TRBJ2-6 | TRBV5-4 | TGTGCCAGCAGCCTGACAGGGGCCAACGTCCTGACTTTC | CASSLTGANVLTF
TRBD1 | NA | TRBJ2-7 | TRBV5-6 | TGTGCCAGCAGCCCTACCGGGACAGGTGACCGGTACTTC | CASSPTGTGDRYF
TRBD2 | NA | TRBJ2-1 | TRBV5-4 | TGTGCCAGCAGCCGGGGGGGAAATGAGCAGTTCTTC | CASSRGGNEQFF
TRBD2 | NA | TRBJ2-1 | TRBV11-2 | TGTGCCACCAACATGGGTGGGGGGGGATACAATGAGCAGTTCTTC | CATNMGGGGYNEQFF